The 7 T cell receptor beta chains below all came from one sample that was sequenced in a study of T cell responses to AZD1222 COVID-19 vaccine. Repertoires were generated with immunoSEQ multiplex PCR, while TCRdb's copy carries only in-frame clones and drops some. Here the sample spans roughly 150,000 clones, approximately 91% being singletons. Source: peripheral blood, taken 28 days after the second AZD1222 dose. The receptors were gathered from an adult who received the AZD1222 COVID-19 vaccine.

The chain carries TRBV12-3 or TRBV12-4 and TRBJ1-2, with D perhaps matching TRBD1 (6 bases). V was shortened by 6 bases and J by 8 bases, with 16 bases between the two germline ends. This CDR3 is 13 amino acids long. The CDR3 nucleotides are TGTGCCAGCAGGGATGGGGGCCCGGGGGGCTACACCTTC. This codes for CASRDGGPGGYTF.

V and J are TRBV5-5 and TRBJ2-1; D gene unclear. The CDR3 has 11 residues. Trimming left V 0 bases short and J 14 bases short, with 9 bases between. Per the germline V gene, CDR1 is SGHKS and CDR2 is YYEKEE (reference sequence). CDR3 in amino acids: CASSLGAREFF. Here the CDR3 DNA reads TGTGCCAGCAGCTTGGGGGCTCGGGAGTTCTTC.

The chain carries TRBV29-1 and TRBJ2-1; 7 nucleotides align to TRBD2. J was trimmed by 3 bases and V by 1 base; bases with no gene match: 15. Germline V lookup: CDR1 SQVTM, CDR2 ANQGSEA. CDR3 size: 18 residues. CDR3 in amino acids: CSVEAHSGAPGRYNEQFF. CDR3 nucleotide sequence: TGCAGCGTTGAAGCCCACAGCGGGGCTCCGGGACGCTACAATGAGCAGTTCTTC.

This sequence joins TRBV7-9 and TRBJ2-1; D unclear. V lost 0 bases and J lost 1, with 7 bases in between. Germline CDR1 and CDR2: SEHNR and FQNEAQ (reference sequence). CDR3 length equals 15 residues. The DNA of the CDR3 is TGTGCCAGCAGCTTAGCGGATGGATCCTACAATGAGCAGTTCTTC. Translated: CASSLADGSYNEQFF.

The count of this clone is one. V usage is TRBV19 and J usage is TRBJ1-1, with a possible D match to TRBD1 (6 bases). V was pared by 5 bases and J by 11 bases, with 15 bases between. The CDR3 sequence is 12 residues long. Germline CDR1 reads LNHDA; CDR2 reads SQIVND (reference sequence). This chain's CDR3 is CASSRLGGGAFF. CDR3 bases: TGTGCCAGTAGTCGATTAGGGGGGGGTGCTTTCTTT.

The V gene is TRBV7-8, the J gene TRBJ2-1; the D gene is possibly TRBD1 (5 bases). Trimming took 5 bases from V and 9 from J, leaving 14 bases between them. Germline V lookup: CDR1 SGHVS, CDR2 FQNEAQ. This CDR3 has 13 residues. CDR3 coding DNA: TGTGCCAGCAGCATCGCCAGGGATTTTGAGCAGTTCTTC. The encoded protein is CASSIARDFEQFF.

This chain joins TRBV3-1 (or the pseudogene TRBV3-2) and TRBJ1-1; D remains unclear. This CDR3 contains 15 residues. The V gene's germline CDR1 is LGHDT and CDR2 YNNKEL (reference sequence). V lost 1 base, J lost 2 bases, and 11 bases lay in between. The CDR3 DNA reads as TGTGCCAGCAGCCAAGGGGCCGCCTTAAACACTGAAGCTTTCTTT. Encoded protein: CASSQGAALNTEAFF.